This TCR beta chain emerged from a study of blood T cell repertoires in COVID-19 (dated by TCRdb to the early 2020s). In the study overall: Collaborator samples came from the United States, Italy and Spain and covered acute and convalescent phases of COVID-19. The material from the prospective study consisted of cDNA or gDNA derived from T cells, B-cell-depleted T cells, or PBMCs. The dataset comprised deeply sampled blood TCRbeta repertoires from subjects exposed to, actively infected with, or recovered from COVID-19. The repertoires were released in a freely available public database intended as a resource for research on the immune response to SARS-CoV-2. Samples were obtained from the ongoing ImmuneRACE study (first 160 participants) and from approximately 1,200 subjects provided by 6 global collaborators. Sample metadata almost always included a de-identified subject ID, COVID-19 status, age in years and sex. Where available, HLA class I and class II types were obtained from metadata supplied by the sample provider rather than from assay-based typing.

The paper's findings and limits, for the study overall: How much clinical and demographic metadata was included differed by source and by participant, and the metadata was provided uncurated.

TCRbeta CDR3 regions were amplified from genomic DNA using the immunoSEQ Assay, a bias-controlled multiplex PCR. The study's own analysis went as follows. Nucleated cell counts per sample were estimated from amplification of reference gene primers within the assay. Sequence reads were collapsed and filtered to measure the absolute abundance of every unique TCRbeta CDR3 rearrangement. For each sample, productive Simpson clonality was calculated as the square root of Simpson's diversity index over productive rearrangements. TCRdb retrieved this table from immuneACCESS and kept in-frame rearrangements only. Not all clones are present; in checked studies, unresolved V genes account for under half, and no reason is known for the remainder. The V and J calls and clone size come from that table; D and trimming were worked out from the DNA. The sample table records 200,000 to 250,000 clones; around four fifths of these occur just once. 5.2% of the sample rests with the top ten.

On this clone itself: What this receptor recognizes is not known. Within one base of it there is no much larger clone, and no base qualities were kept.

At one collaborating source in Seattle, patients were enrolled during active infection and were followed longitudinally through the course of disease. The collaborating institutions used their own protocols to collect whole blood in K2EDTA tubes. For TCRbeta analysis, collaborator samples were shipped as frozen whole blood, as isolated PBMCs, or as DNA extracted from either sample type. V and J are trimmed by 0 bases and 1 base, and the gene matches miss 4 bases of the junction. For CDR1 and CDR2, the germline V gene lists MNHEY and SVGEGT. Spanning cysteine to phenylalanine, the CDR3 consists of 16 amino acids. CDR3 DNA is the only sequence kept; it has 48 bases, read in frame from the first base.

Sequenced: peripheral blood. The clonotype comes from a woman aged 70-85 years with COVID-19, enrolled during active disease. The rearranged chain carries TRBV6-2 or TRBV6-3 and TRBJ2-3; TRBD2 aligns with 7 central bases. At the DNA level, the sequence is TGTGCCAGCAGTTACTCGGGCGGGAGCGGCACAGATACGCAGTATTTT. It is translated as CASSYSGGSGTDTQYF.